These 3 T cell receptor beta chains were sequenced from one sample in a study of CD8+CD57+ T cells in acquired aplastic anemia (dated by TCRdb to the late 2010s). Patients chosen for sequencing had shown expansion of CD8+CD57+ cells by flow cytometry. Data came from an Illumina HiSeq 2000. Genomic DNA was used as template for profiling of TCR beta VDJ combinations and CDR3 sequences. TCRdb itself trimmed the public reads at Q25 with fastp, ran MiXCR and retained productive beta chains. Every distinct CDR3 protein forms one entry, paired with its most common genes and DNA. Recorded for this sample are 180,000 or so distinct CDR3 sequences; more than 45% of them occurred a single time. The ten largest clonotypes hold around 1.1% of the sample. The sequencing sample was made of sorted CD4+, CD8+, or CD8+CD57+ T cells (not recorded which) from PBMCs. These receptors originate from a human donor with aplastic anemia.

In this sample, this clonotype turned up many times. This chain uses TRBV4-3 with TRBJ2-2; perhaps TRBD2 as D (5 bases). Trimming took 4 bases from V and 4 from J, leaving 13 bases between them. The CDR3 spans 15 residues. Germline CDR1 LGHNA, CDR2 YSLEER. This chain's CDR3 is CASSRGLELTGELFF. The DNA for the CDR3 is TGCGCCAGCAGCCGCGGACTGGAACTCACCGGGGAGCTGTTTTTT.

This clonotype appeared many times. V and J are TRBV3-1 and TRBJ1-1; unclear D gene. Per germline, CDR1 LGHDT and CDR2 YNNKEL (reference sequence). The V gene lost 7 bases and the J gene lost 11 bases, with 26 bases spanning the gap. The CDR3 length is 15 residues. The chain's CDR3 is CASKKDRLSTGYAFF. CDR3 sequence (DNA): TGTGCCAGCAAGAAGGACCGCTTGTCCACGGGGTACGCTTTCTTT.

The table lists this clonotype with a few counts. The chain employs TRBV3-1 and TRBJ2-5; D unresolved. Germline CDR1 reads LGHDT; CDR2 reads YNNKEL (reference sequence). This CDR3 contains 13 residues. Trimming pared 2 bases from V and 5 bases from J, leaving 9 bases between. The CDR3 nucleotides are TGTGCCAGCAGCCAAAGAGAAAGGGAGACCCAGTACTTC. Its translation: CASSQRERETQYF.